The entry that follows covers one T cell receptor (beta chain) sequence. The target antigen is unknown. This CDR3 is built from 13 residues. The V gene's germline CDR1 is MNHEY and CDR2 SMNVEV (reference sequence). V lost 8 bases to trimming and J lost 0 bases, with 8 bases between them. This sample stems from a study of cytomegalovirus exposure and HLA in healthy donors. Study-level background: An analysis done earlier identified approximately 120 million unique TCR beta sequences from approximately 200 million T cells.

Study-level findings and limits: It was reported that TCR beta sequences correctly inferred the HLA-A and HLA-B alleles for most subjects.

The PCR used 60 Vbeta and 13 Jbeta primers. Profiling relied on immunoSEQ multiplex PCR, and the TCRdb table lists in-frame clones only, not all of them. Among about 100,000 clones listed, around 80% were seen once. Sequenced material: PBMCs. The TCR originated in a woman aged 45 to 65 in good health and CMV-seropositive. The chain couples TRBV27 to TRBJ2-1; perhaps TRBD1 as D (6 bases). The CDR3 bases are TGTGCCAGCCTAGGGGGCTCCTACAATGAGCAGTTCTTC. Its translation is CASLGGSYNEQFF.